Each of the 29 T cell receptor beta chains below was sequenced from the same sample in a study of human T cells and chemical hapten exposure. Time point described: patch test 2, 6 weeks after DPC sensitization. As for treatment: therapeutic diphenylcyclopropenone sensitization with weekly scalp DPC. TCRdb re-derived calls from the RACE reads in MiXCR, one entry per CDR3 protein. Of about 82,000 distinct CDR3 sequences in the sample, 6.6% were seen once. This specimen consisted of whole blood, obtained in connection with sensitization to the hapten diphenylcyclopropenone (DPC). These receptors originate from a woman aged 25 to 39 with alopecia areata. Some clones in this sample may be carry-over from other donors' samples.

This clonotype was seen many times. This chain joins TRBV20-1 and TRBJ2-3, with D tentatively TRBD2 (7 bases). The CDR3 totals 16 residues. V lost 5 bases and J 3 bases, leaving 21 bases between the germline ends. Germline CDR1 reads DFQATT; CDR2 reads SNEGSKA (reference sequence). CDR3 protein: CSALRRGGGATDTQYF. The DNA of the CDR3 is TGCAGTGCTCTACGAAGGGGGGGGGGGGCAACAGATACGCAGTATTTT.

Sample share makes this clonotype medium-sized. V gene TRBV7-8 combines with J gene TRBJ1-5; maybe TRBD1 (5 bases). This CDR3 contains 15 residues. Trimming cost V 2 bases and J 6 bases, with 14 bases left between them. Germline CDR1 reads SGHVS; CDR2 reads FQNEAQ. CDR3 amino acids: CASSLNQGPSQPQHF. The CDR3 DNA reads as TGTGCCAGCAGCTTAAATCAGGGCCCCAGTCAGCCCCAGCATTTT.

This clonotype came up many times. This chain links TRBV6-1 with TRBJ1-4, with D unclear. CDR3 length: 15 amino acids. Trimming pared 4 bases from V and 7 bases from J, leaving 16 bases between. Germline V gene data show CDR1 as MNHNS and CDR2 as SASEGT. The CDR3: CASSASFYRGEKLFF. The CDR3 region has the DNA TGTGCCAGCAGTGCCTCCTTTTATCGTGGTGAAAAACTGTTTTTT.

The table lists this clonotype with many counts. This chain joins TRBV20-1 and TRBJ1-5; tentatively, D is TRBD1 (6 bases). CDR3 length: 14 residues. Trimming removed 3 bases from V and 2 bases from J, with 11 bases in between. CDR1 and CDR2 (germline): DFQATT, SNEGSKA (reference sequence). In DNA form, the CDR3 reads TGCAGTGCTAGCCGGGAGGGGGGCAATCAGCCCCAGCATTTT. This gives the protein CSASREGGNQPQHF.

This clonotype was picked up a small number of times. The V gene is TRBV14, the J gene TRBJ2-3; D call uncertain. CDR3 length: 15 amino acids. From germline, CDR1 is SGHDN and CDR2 FVKESK. Between the trimmed V and J ends, which lost 1 base and 4 bases, there was a span of 12 bases. DNA for the CDR3: TGTGCCAGCAGCCAAGTAGCAGCTGTTTCAGATACGCAGTATTTT. Protein product: CASSQVAAVSDTQYF.

This clonotype was seen at least ten times. This chain uses TRBV11-2 with TRBJ2-1, with 11 bases lining up with TRBD2. Germline trimming cut 1 base from V and 7 bases from J; bases unmatched to any gene: 6. The germline CDR1 and CDR2 sequences are SGHAT and FQNNGV. This CDR3 has 16 amino acids. The CDR3 DNA is TGTGCCAGCAGCTTAGGACCTAGCGGGGGGTGGAATGAGCAGTTCTTC. Protein sequence: CASSLGPSGGWNEQFF.

This clonotype was counted only a few times. The CDR3 loop reads CASSQALAGGRSYEQYF. DNA of the CDR3: TGTGCCAGCAGCCAAGCCCTAGCGGGGGGCCGCTCCTACGAGCAGTACTTC. The rearrangement uses TRBV3-1 and TRBJ2-7, with 11 bases fitting TRBD2. This CDR3 is built from 17 residues. Trimming took 1 base from V and 0 from J; bases not matched to a gene: 5. The germline V gene encodes CDR1 LGHDT and CDR2 YNNKEL (reference sequence).

This clonotype turned up a few times. The gene calls are TRBV20-1 and TRBJ2-3; 8 positions match TRBD2. The length of the CDR3 is 16 residues. Germline values: CDR1 DFQATT, CDR2 SNEGSKA (reference sequence). J lost 5 bases, V lost 8 bases, and 18 bases had no gene match. CDR3 coding DNA: TGCAGTTTCATCCACCGGCTAGCGGGCCGTGGAGATACGCAGTATTTT. Translation gives CSFIHRLAGRGDTQYF.

This chain joins TRBV30 and TRBJ1-4; D uncertain. This CDR3 is built from 12 residues. V gave up 2 bases and J gave up 4 bases, with 5 bases separating them. Germline lookup yields CDR1 GTSNPN and CDR2 SVGIG (reference sequence). The CDR3 region is CAWSNNNEKLFF. In nucleotides, the CDR3 is TGTGCCTGGAGTAACAATAATGAAAAACTGTTTTTT.

J is TRBJ1-2 and V is TRBV7-2; D uncertain. The germline gives CDR1 SGHTA, CDR2 FQGNSA. The V end was cut by 2 bases, the J end by 0 bases, with 7 bases between. The CDR3 covers 14 residues. The CDR3, as DNA: TGTGCCAGCAGCTTATCGATGTCTAACTATGGCTACACCTTC. Translated, it gives CASSLSMSNYGYTF. Combining the CDR3 with reference TRBV7-2 and TRBJ1-2 gives the whole variable domain GAGVSQSPSNKVTEKGKDVELRCDPISGHTALYWYRQSLGQGLEFLIYFQGNSAPDKSGLPSDRFSAERTGGSVSTLTIQRTQQEDSAVYLCASSLSMSNYGYTFGSGTRLTVV.

A note on this clonotype: A read error may be the cause here, since a much bigger clone is one base away. No conserved phenylalanine or tryptophan is present at the end of the CDR3, so a read error is the likely explanation. The chain is built from TRBV5-1 and TRBJ2-7; D not resolved. CDR3 size: 14 residues. Germline V gene sequence: CDR1 SGHRS, CDR2 YFSETQ. Trimming removed 1 base from V and 3 bases from J, with 11 bases in between. The CDR3 region is CASSLSGTGYEQYY. The CDR3 DNA is TGCGCCAGCAGCTTGTCAGGCACCGGCTACGAGCAGTACTAC.

This clonotype has only a few counts. The rearrangement uses TRBV5-5 and TRBJ1-1; D remains unclear. V was pared by 0 bases and J by 3 bases, with 6 bases between. The CDR3 runs to 13 residues. The germline V gene has CDR1 SGHKS and CDR2 YYEKEE (reference sequence). CDR3 sequence (DNA): TGTGCCAGCAGCTTGGGGCAGGACACTGAAGCTTTCTTT. This encodes CASSLGQDTEAFF.

This clonotype was recorded many times. The chain has TRBV20-1 and TRBJ1-1, with TRBD1 matching 7 bases. Germline-derived CDR1 and CDR2 are DFQATT and SNEGSKA (reference sequence). The CDR3 loop spans 15 amino acids. V lost 3 bases, J lost 4 bases, and 11 bases stayed unmatched. This CDR3 is CSASPLTGPVTEAFF. The CDR3, as DNA: TGCAGTGCTAGCCCGTTGACAGGGCCAGTCACTGAAGCTTTCTTT.

This clonotype was picked up many times. The genes are TRBV20-1 and TRBJ1-1; D unclear. Trimming took 1 base from V and 10 from J, leaving 13 bases between them. This CDR3 has 12 amino acids. Germline V gene data show CDR1 as DFQATT and CDR2 as SNEGSKA (reference sequence). The CDR3 DNA sequence: TGCAGTGCTAGAGTTTACAGCTCCGGAGCTTTCTTT. It specifies CSARVYSSGAFF.

This clonotype was found many times. This rearrangement joins TRBV13 to TRBJ2-3; D is ambiguous. V dropped 5 bases and J dropped 1 base, with 10 bases sitting between them. The CDR3 runs 14 residues. Germline V gives CDR1 PRHDT, CDR2 FYEKMQ (reference sequence). The CDR3 loop is CASSPSSGTDTQYF. As DNA, the CDR3 is TGTGCCAGCAGCCCGAGTAGTGGCACAGATACGCAGTATTTT.

This clonotype appeared many times. CDR3 coding DNA: TGTGCCTGGAGTCCCGGGGGCACAGATACGCAGTATTTT. Translating gives CAWSPGGTDTQYF. The chain carries TRBV30 and TRBJ2-3; perhaps TRBD2 as D (5 bases). The CDR3 length is 13 residues. Germline CDR1 is GTSNPN and CDR2 is SVGIG (reference sequence). V was shortened by 2 bases and J by 1 base, with 7 bases between the two germline ends. Full variable domain (rest looked up from reference TRBV30 and TRBJ2-3): SQTIHQWPATLVQPVGSPLSLECTVEGTSNPNLYWYRQAAGRGLQLLFYSVGIGQISSEVPQNLSASRPQDRQFILSSKKLLLSDSGFYLCAWSPGGTDTQYFGPGTRLTVL.

This clonotype has ten or more counts. The chain has TRBV29-1 and TRBJ2-1; the match to TRBD1 covers 7 bases. The CDR3 sequence is 15 residues long. CDR1 and CDR2 from the germline V gene are SQVTM and ANQGSEA. J gave up 0 bases and V 0 bases, and 2 bases lay outside the gene matches. The DNA of the CDR3 is TGCAGCGTTGAAGAACAGGGGTACTCCTACAATGAGCAGTTCTTC. This translates into CSVEEQGYSYNEQFF.

There are many counts of this clonotype. This sequence joins TRBV20-1 and TRBJ2-6; D unclear. The germline V and J ends were trimmed by 6 bases and 1 base, with 10 bases remaining between them. The length of the CDR3 is 14 residues. Germline loops: CDR1 DFQATT, CDR2 SNEGSKA (reference sequence). The CDR3 loop reads CSAAPRSGANVLTF. The CDR3, as DNA: TGCAGTGCGGCGCCCCGATCTGGGGCCAACGTCCTGACTTTC.

This clonotype was detected many times. The rearrangement links TRBV12-3 or TRBV12-4 to TRBJ1-1; D may be TRBD1 (5 bases). V gave up 5 bases and J gave up 5 bases, with 12 bases separating them. This CDR3 spans 13 amino acids. The CDR3 here is CASSRNGGTEAFF. In DNA form, the CDR3 reads TGTGCCAGCAGTCGCAATGGGGGGACTGAAGCTTTCTTT.

V and J are TRBV7-9 and TRBJ1-4; no clear D gene. V lost 5 bases and J 5 bases, leaving 9 bases between the germline ends. CDR1 SEHNR and CDR2 FQNEAQ come from the germline V gene (reference sequence). This CDR3 is 13 amino acids long. In DNA, the CDR3 is TGTGCCAGCAGCCAGAACCTAAATGAAAAACTGTTTTTT. Its translation is CASSQNLNEKLFF.

V is TRBV3-1 and J is TRBJ1-1; 7 positions agree with TRBD1. CDR3 length: 15 residues. Germline V CDR1 and CDR2: LGHDT, YNNKEL (reference sequence). The ends lost 4 bases at V and 6 bases at J; junction bases unmatched: 11. CDR3 DNA: TGTGCCAGCAGCCCCCGACAGGGTTGGTTCGCTGAAGCTTTCTTT. Translating gives CASSPRQGWFAEAFF.

The V call is TRBV5-1, the J call TRBJ1-2, with 7 bases lining up with TRBD1. The CDR3 runs 15 residues. Germline CDR1 and CDR2: SGHRS and YFSETQ. Trimming took 3 bases from V and 2 from J; bases not matched to a gene: 7. The CDR3 reads CASSSTGTANYGYTF. Written as DNA, the CDR3 is TGCGCCAGCAGCTCGACCGGGACAGCCAACTATGGCTACACCTTC.

This clonotype has ten or more counts. The chain uses TRBV11-2 and TRBJ1-1; D unclear. The CDR3 length is 14 residues. Germline V gene lookup returns CDR1 SGHAT and CDR2 FQNNGV. V shed 6 bases and J shed 5 bases, with 16 bases lying between them. CDR3 sequence reads: CASRPEVERTEAFF. The CDR3 nucleotides are TGTGCCAGCAGACCAGAAGTTGAACGGACTGAAGCTTTCTTT.

This clonotype was counted at least ten times. The chain is built from TRBV20-1 and TRBJ2-1; 8 positions agree with TRBD2. Germline V gives CDR1 DFQATT, CDR2 SNEGSKA (reference sequence). V trimming: 6 bases; J trimming: 4 bases; junction bases outside the gene matches: 14. The CDR3 length is 16 residues. This chain's CDR3 is CSAARPRGGEYNEQFF. In DNA, the CDR3 is TGCAGTGCCGCCAGGCCCCGGGGGGGGGAGTACAATGAGCAGTTCTTC.

Ten or more counts support this clonotype. The V call is TRBV24-1, the J call TRBJ1-5; 7 positions match TRBD1. V trimming: 9 bases; J trimming: 0 bases; junction bases outside the gene matches: 1. This CDR3 spans 13 amino acids. Per germline, CDR1 KGHDR and CDR2 SFDVKD. The CDR3 coding sequence is TGTGCCACCCAGGGGGGTAGCAATCAGCCCCAGCATTTT. As protein: CATQGGSNQPQHF.

The rearrangement uses TRBV19 and TRBJ1-5, with 7 bases fitting TRBD1. Germline trimming cut 5 bases from V and 0 bases from J; bases unmatched to any gene: 10. The CDR3 has 17 residues. Per the germline V gene, CDR1 is LNHDA and CDR2 is SQIVND (reference sequence). The CDR3 region has the DNA TGTGCCAGTAGTGGGACAGCCAGTTTATATAGCAATCAGCCCCAGCATTTT. Its protein is CASSGTASLYSNQPQHF.

This clonotype has ten or more counts. The chain is built from TRBV29-1 and TRBJ2-3; TRBD2 agrees at 9 bases. J gave up 1 base and V 5 bases, and 4 bases lay outside the gene matches. CDR3 size: 14 residues. Germline CDR1 SQVTM, CDR2 ANQGSEA. CDR3 in DNA: TGCAGCGTTCGACTAGCGGCCCGCACAGATACGCAGTATTTT. This translates into CSVRLAARTDTQYF.

Ten or more counts support this clonotype. The V gene is TRBV7-2, the J gene TRBJ2-3, with 13 nucleotides matching TRBD2. The CDR3 has 17 residues. Germline lookup yields CDR1 SGHTA and CDR2 FQGNSA. V shed 5 bases, J shed 4 bases, and the junction held 9 bases outside the gene matches. The chain's CDR3 is CASSRQPGLAGPDTQYF. CDR3 DNA: TGTGCCAGCAGCCGCCAGCCGGGACTAGCGGGGCCAGATACGCAGTATTTT. The full variable domain, rest sourced from reference TRBV7-2 and TRBJ2-3, is GAGVSQSPSNKVTEKGKDVELRCDPISGHTALYWYRQSLGQGLEFLIYFQGNSAPDKSGLPSDRFSAERTGGSVSTLTIQRTQQEDSAVYLCASSRQPGLAGPDTQYFGPGTRLTVL.

This clonotype was picked up a small number of times. The chain employs TRBV6-2 or TRBV6-3 and TRBJ1-1; the match to TRBD1 covers 9 bases. With V trimmed by 5 bases and J by 3 bases, 4 bases remained unmatched. From germline, CDR1 is MNHEY and CDR2 SVGEGT. CDR3 size: 14 residues. The CDR3 loop is CASSRDREDTEAFF. The CDR3 DNA reads TGTGCCAGCAGTCGGGACAGGGAAGACACTGAAGCTTTCTTT.